The following is a T cell receptor beta chain sequence with its context. This entry comes from a study of T cell responses to AZD1222 COVID-19 vaccine. This table comes from immunoSEQ multiplex PCR, and its TCRdb copy is limited to in-frame clones, with some not included. The repertoire holds about 120,000 clones, about 90% seen once, with approximately 5.4% in the top ten. The receptor was isolated from an adult in good health. This material consisted of peripheral blood, taken on day 0 of AZD1222 vaccination.

CDR3 loop: CASSYDRDKGYTF. DNA for the CDR3: TGTGCCAGCAGTTACGACCGAGATAAAGGCTACACCTTC. V usage is TRBV6-2 or TRBV6-3 and J usage is TRBJ1-2; D gene uncertain. Trimming shortened V by 2 bases and J by 8 bases, and 12 bases separated the two germline ends. The CDR3 extends over 13 amino acids. Germline CDR1 reads MNHEY; CDR2 reads SVGEGT.